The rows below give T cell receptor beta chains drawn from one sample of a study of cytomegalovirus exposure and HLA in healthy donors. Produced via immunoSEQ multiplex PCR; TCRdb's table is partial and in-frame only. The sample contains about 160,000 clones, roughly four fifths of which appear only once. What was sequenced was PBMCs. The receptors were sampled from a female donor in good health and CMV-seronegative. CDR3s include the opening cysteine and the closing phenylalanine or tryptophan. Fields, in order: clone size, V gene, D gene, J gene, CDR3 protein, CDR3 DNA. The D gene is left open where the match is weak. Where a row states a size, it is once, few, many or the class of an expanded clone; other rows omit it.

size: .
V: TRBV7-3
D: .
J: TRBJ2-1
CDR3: CASSSLGSFRGEQFF
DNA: TGTGCCAGCAGCTCGCTCGGGAGCTTTCGTGGTGAGCAGTTCTTC

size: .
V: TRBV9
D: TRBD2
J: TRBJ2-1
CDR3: CASSPSGSSYNEQFF
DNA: TGTGCCAGCAGCCCCAGCGGGAGCTCCTACAATGAGCAGTTCTTC

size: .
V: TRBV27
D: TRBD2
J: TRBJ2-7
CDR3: CASRPFGGGGEQYF
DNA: TGTGCCAGCAGACCCTTCGGGGGGGGAGGCGAGCAGTACTTC

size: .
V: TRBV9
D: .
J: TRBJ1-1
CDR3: CASSAKQGWTWGPAFF
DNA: TGTGCCAGCAGCGCCAAACAGGGTTGGACTTGGGGTCCCGCTTTCTTT

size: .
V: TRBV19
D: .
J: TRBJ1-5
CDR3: CASRDRSVQPQHF
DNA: TGTGCCAGTCGTGACAGGTCCGTTCAGCCCCAGCATTTT

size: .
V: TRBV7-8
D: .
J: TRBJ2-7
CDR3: CASSLNSEGLGEQYF
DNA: TGTGCCAGCAGCTTAAATAGCGAAGGCCTTGGGGAGCAGTACTTC

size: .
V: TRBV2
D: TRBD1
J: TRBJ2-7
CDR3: CASGRDRAYEQYF
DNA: TGTGCCAGCGGCCGGGACAGAGCCTACGAGCAGTACTTC

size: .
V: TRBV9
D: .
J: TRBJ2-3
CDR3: CASSVARGDTQYF
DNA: TGTGCCAGCAGCGTAGCCAGGGGAGATACGCAGTATTTT

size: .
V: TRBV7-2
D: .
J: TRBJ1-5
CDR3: CASSLGAGGYQPQHF
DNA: TGTGCCAGCAGCTTAGGGGCGGGGGGTTATCAGCCCCAGCATTTT

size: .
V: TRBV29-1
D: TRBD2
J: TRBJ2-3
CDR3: CSVRVTSGNVGTDTQYF
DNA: TGCAGCGTTAGAGTTACTAGCGGGAATGTCGGGACAGATACGCAGTATTTT

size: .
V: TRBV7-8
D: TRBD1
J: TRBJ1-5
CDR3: CASSRLPGQVNQPQHF
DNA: TGTGCCAGCAGCCGCCTACCGGGACAGGTCAATCAGCCCCAGCATTTT

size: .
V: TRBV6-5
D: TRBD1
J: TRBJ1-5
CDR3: CASSLRGGAYQPQHF
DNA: TGTGCCAGCAGTTTAAGAGGGGGCGCGTATCAGCCCCAGCATTTT

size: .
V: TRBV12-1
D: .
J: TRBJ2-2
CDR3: CASRPRQFTGELFF
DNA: TGTGCCAGCAGACCACGACAGTTCACCGGGGAGCTGTTTTTT

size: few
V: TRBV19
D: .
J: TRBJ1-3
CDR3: CASGGRGNTIYF
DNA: TGTGCCAGCGGGGGACGGGGAAACACCATATATTTT

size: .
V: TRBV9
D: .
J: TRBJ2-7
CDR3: CASSVGQGEIYEQYF
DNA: TGTGCCAGCAGCGTAGGGCAGGGTGAGATCTACGAGCAGTACTTC

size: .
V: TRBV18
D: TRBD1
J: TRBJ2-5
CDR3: CASSPDRAAQYF
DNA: TGTGCCAGCTCACCAGACAGGGCGGCCCAGTACTTC

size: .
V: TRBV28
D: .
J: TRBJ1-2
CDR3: CASSLQWNYGYTF
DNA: TGTGCCAGCAGTTTACAGTGGAACTATGGCTACACCTTC

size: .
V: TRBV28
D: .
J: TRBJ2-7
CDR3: CASSLQGSYEQYF
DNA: TGTGCCAGCAGTTTACAGGGGAGCTACGAGCAGTACTTC

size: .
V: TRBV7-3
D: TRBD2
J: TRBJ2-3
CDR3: CASSTSGVDTQYF
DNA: TGTGCCAGCAGTACTAGCGGGGTGGATACGCAGTATTTT

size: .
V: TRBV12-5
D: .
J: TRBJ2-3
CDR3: CASGLSGTDTQYF
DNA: TGTGCTAGTGGTTTGAGCGGGACAGATACGCAGTATTTT

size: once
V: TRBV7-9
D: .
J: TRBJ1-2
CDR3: CASSLLGAGGYTF
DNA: TGTGCCAGCAGCTTACTTGGGGCTGGTGGCTACACCTTC

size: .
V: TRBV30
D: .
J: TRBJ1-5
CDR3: CAWSLDTANNQPQHF
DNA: TGTGCCTGGAGTCTTGACACCGCCAACAATCAGCCCCAGCATTTT

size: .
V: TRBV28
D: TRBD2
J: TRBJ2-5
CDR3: CASKGSAAGDQETQYF
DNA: TGTGCCAGCAAAGGATCCGCAGCGGGGGACCAAGAGACCCAGTACTTC

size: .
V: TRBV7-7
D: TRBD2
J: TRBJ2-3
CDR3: CASSFGLAGADTQYF
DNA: TGTGCTAGCAGCTTTGGACTAGCGGGAGCAGATACGCAGTATTTT

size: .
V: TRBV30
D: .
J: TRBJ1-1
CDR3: CAWRGGLNTEAFF
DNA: TGTGCCTGGAGGGGGGGTCTGAACACTGAAGCTTTCTTT

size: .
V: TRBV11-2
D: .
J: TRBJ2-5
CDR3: CASSPRQQETQYF
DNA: TGTGCCAGCAGCCCCCGACAGCAAGAGACCCAGTACTTC

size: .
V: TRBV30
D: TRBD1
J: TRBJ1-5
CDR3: CAFGQGRSVAQHF
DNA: TGTGCCTTCGGACAGGGAAGGAGTGTGGCCCAGCATTTT

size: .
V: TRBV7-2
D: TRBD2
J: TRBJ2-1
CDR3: CASSPSSGVDNEQFF
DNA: TGTGCCAGCAGCCCTTCTAGCGGGGTCGACAATGAGCAGTTCTTC

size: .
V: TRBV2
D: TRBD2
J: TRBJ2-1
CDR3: CASSEPGLAGGKNEQFF
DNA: TGTGCCAGCAGTGAACCGGGACTAGCGGGAGGGAAGAATGAGCAGTTCTTC

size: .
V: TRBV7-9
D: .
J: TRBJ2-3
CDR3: CASSLGLGGTDTQYF
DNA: TGTGCCAGCAGCTTAGGGCTGGGCGGGACAGATACGCAGTATTTT

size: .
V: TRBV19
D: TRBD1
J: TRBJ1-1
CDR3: CASKLRTGLNTEAFF
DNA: TGTGCCAGTAAACTTCGGACAGGGCTGAACACTGAAGCTTTCTTT

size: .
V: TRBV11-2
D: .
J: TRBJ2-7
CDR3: CASSQQWSYEQYF
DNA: TGTGCCAGCAGTCAACAGTGGTCCTACGAGCAGTACTTC

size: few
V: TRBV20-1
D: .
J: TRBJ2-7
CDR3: CSADSFYEQYF
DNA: TGCAGTGCCGATAGTTTCTACGAGCAGTACTTC

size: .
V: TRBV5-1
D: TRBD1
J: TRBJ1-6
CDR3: CASSRDLDRANSPLHF
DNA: TGCGCCAGCAGCCGAGACCTCGACAGGGCAAATTCACCCCTCCACTTT

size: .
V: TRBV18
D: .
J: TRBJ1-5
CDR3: CASSPLPGPNQPQHF
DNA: TGTGCCAGCTCACCACTGCCAGGGCCCAATCAGCCCCAGCATTTT

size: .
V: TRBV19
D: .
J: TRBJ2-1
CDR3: CASSGQEGAGGHEQFF
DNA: TGTGCCAGTAGTGGCCAAGAGGGGGCCGGGGGACATGAGCAGTTCTTC

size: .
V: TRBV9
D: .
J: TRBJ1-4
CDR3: CASSVEGRNEKLFF
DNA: TGTGCCAGCAGCGTAGAGGGGAGGAATGAAAAACTGTTTTTT

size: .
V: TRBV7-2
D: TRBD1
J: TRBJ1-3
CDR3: CASGTGSSGNTIYF
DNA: TGTGCCAGCGGGACAGGGAGCTCTGGAAACACCATATATTTT

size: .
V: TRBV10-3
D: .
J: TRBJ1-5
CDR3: CAISESMWGQGQPQHF
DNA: TGTGCCATCAGTGAGTCGATGTGGGGGCAAGGTCAGCCCCAGCATTTT

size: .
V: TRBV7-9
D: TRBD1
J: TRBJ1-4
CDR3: CSSSFWTGVNEKLFF
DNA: TGTTCCAGCAGCTTCTGGACAGGGGTTAATGAAAAACTGTTTTTT

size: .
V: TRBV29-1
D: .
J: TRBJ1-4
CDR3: CSVGGGSGEKLFF
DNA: TGCAGCGTTGGAGGGGGATCTGGCGAAAAACTGTTTTTT

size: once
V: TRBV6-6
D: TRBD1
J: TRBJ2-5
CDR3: CASSPKEGAVQTQYF
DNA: TGTGCCAGCAGCCCCAAAGAGGGGGCGGTTCAGACCCAGTACTTC

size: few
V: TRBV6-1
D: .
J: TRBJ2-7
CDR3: CAGSGHHSYEQYF
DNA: TGTGCCGGATCGGGACATCATTCCTACGAGCAGTACTTC

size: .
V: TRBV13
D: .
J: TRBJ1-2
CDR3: CASSLDRGGYTF
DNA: TGTGCCAGCAGCTTAGATCGAGGGGGCTACACCTTC

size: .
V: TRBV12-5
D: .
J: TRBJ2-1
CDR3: CASGEGTPYNEQFF
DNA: TGTGCTAGTGGGGAAGGGACTCCGTACAATGAGCAGTTCTTC

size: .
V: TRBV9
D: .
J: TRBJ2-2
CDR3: CASTGVGGELFF
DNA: TGTGCCAGCACCGGGGTGGGCGGGGAGCTGTTTTTT

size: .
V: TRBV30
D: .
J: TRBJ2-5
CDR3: CAWSVQGGETQYF
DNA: TGTGCCTGGAGTGTACAGGGCGGAGAGACCCAGTACTTC

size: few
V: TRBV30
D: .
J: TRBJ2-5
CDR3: CAWSAQETQYF
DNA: TGTGCCTGGAGTGCTCAAGAGACCCAGTACTTC

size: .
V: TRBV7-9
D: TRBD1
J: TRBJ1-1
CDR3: CASSSRTGGTAEAFF
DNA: TGTGCCAGCAGCTCACGAACAGGGGGGACGGCTGAAGCTTTCTTT

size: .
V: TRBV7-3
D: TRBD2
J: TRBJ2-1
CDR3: CASSYAGGYNEQFF
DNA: TGTGCCAGCAGCTATGCGGGAGGGTACAATGAGCAGTTCTTC

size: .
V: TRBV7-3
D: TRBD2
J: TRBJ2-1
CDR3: CASSLRPPGTSGNEQFF
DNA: TGTGCCAGCAGCTTAAGGCCGCCCGGGACTAGCGGCAATGAGCAGTTCTTC

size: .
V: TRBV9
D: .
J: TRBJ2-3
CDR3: CASSVVSGAATDTQYF
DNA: TGTGCCAGCAGCGTAGTATCGGGAGCAGCAACAGATACGCAGTATTTT

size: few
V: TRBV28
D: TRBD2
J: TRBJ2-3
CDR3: CASSLRRETDTQYF
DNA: TGTGCCAGCAGTTTACGGCGGGAGACAGATACGCAGTATTTT